These 28 T cell receptor beta chains share one sample of origin, sequenced in a study of T-cell reconstitution after alpha-beta-depleted transplantation in children. Researchers prepared the TCRbeta library using unique molecular identifiers, the study reports. TCRdb re-called the PCR reads with MiXCR, one entry per CDR3 protein. The profile shows fewer than 750,000 distinct CDR3 sequences, roughly 24% of them singletons. The material sequenced was PBMCs, mostly from graft donor cells, taken 360 days after TCRalphabeta/CD19-depleted stem cell transplant. Every receptor here comes from a boy under two years old who had a stem cell transplant for acute myeloid leukemia, so the T cells may come from the graft donor.

This clonotype has ten or more counts. J is TRBJ2-3 and V is TRBV5-8; 8 bases are shared with TRBD2. Germline V gives CDR1 SGHTS, CDR2 YDEGEE. This CDR3 has 15 amino acids. Trimming removed 6 bases from V and 2 bases from J; junction bases left unmatched: 8. For the CDR3, the DNA is TGTGCCAGCACCTCGGCGGGGGGTCCCACAGATACGCAGTATTTT. This codes for CASTSAGGPTDTQYF. Full variable domain (remainder filled in from reference TRBV5-8 and TRBJ2-3): EAGVTQSPTHLIKTRGQQATLRCSPISGHTSVYWYQQALGLGLQFLLWYDEGEERNRGNFPPRFSGRQFPNYSSELNVNALELEDSALYLCASTSAGGPTDTQYFGPGTRLTVL.

The V call is TRBV28, the J call TRBJ2-1; the D gene is possibly TRBD1 (8 bases). The CDR3 is 14 residues long. Trimming removed 6 bases from V and 5 bases from J, with 14 bases in between. CDR1 MDHEN and CDR2 SYDVKM come from the germline V gene. Here the CDR3 reads CASRIQGGDNEQFF. The DNA for the CDR3 is TGTGCCAGCAGGATACAGGGGGGGGACAATGAGCAGTTCTTC. Using reference TRBV28 and TRBJ2-1 for the parts outside the CDR3, the full variable domain is DVKVTQSSRYLVKRTGEKVFLECVQDMDHENMFWYRQDPGLGLRLIYFSYDVKMKEKGDIPEGYSVSREKKERFSLILESASTNQTSMYLCASRIQGGDNEQFFGPGTRLTVL.

This clonotype has more than one count but fewer than ten. V is TRBV5-1 and J is TRBJ1-2, with 9 bases lining up with TRBD1. CDR1 SGHRS and CDR2 YFSETQ come from the germline V gene. The CDR3 has 14 residues. J lost 6 bases, V lost 4 bases, and 7 bases had no gene match. CDR3 coding DNA: TGCGCCAGCAGCGATGTACAGGGGGCTGATGGCTACACCTTC. Translation gives CASSDVQGADGYTF.

This clonotype was counted ten times or more. This chain connects TRBV7-2 to TRBJ2-3, with a weak D call TRBD1 (6 bases). With 0 bases removed from V and 0 bases from J, the gap between germline ends came to 13 bases. The CDR3 totals 17 residues. Germline CDR1 is SGHTA and CDR2 is FQGNSA. In DNA form, the CDR3 reads TGTGCCAGCAGCTTAGCGATGCCAGGGGCCAGCACAGATACGCAGTATTTT. As protein: CASSLAMPGASTDTQYF.

The table lists this clonotype with many counts. The rearrangement uses TRBV29-1 and TRBJ1-1; weak D call: TRBD1 (5 bases). The CDR3 is 12 residues long. The germline V gene has CDR1 SQVTM and CDR2 ANQGSEA. The germline V and J ends were trimmed by 5 bases and 7 bases, with 14 bases remaining between them. CDR3 amino acids: CSVPDLQGEAFF. For the CDR3, the DNA is TGCAGCGTTCCTGATCTTCAGGGTGAAGCTTTCTTT.

The chain combines TRBV27 with TRBJ2-5; D is uncertain. Trimming left V 6 bases short and J 4 bases short, with 12 bases between. Germline assignment: CDR1 MNHEY and CDR2 SMNVEV (reference sequence). CDR3 length equals 13 residues. The CDR3 spells CASRSEWAETQYF. The CDR3 bases are TGTGCCAGCAGGTCAGAGTGGGCAGAGACCCAGTACTTC.

The rearrangement joins TRBV4-1 to TRBJ2-7; 7 bases fit TRBD2. Germline lookup yields CDR1 MGHRA and CDR2 YSYEKL. This CDR3 comprises 14 residues. Trimming removed 0 bases from V and 7 bases from J; junction bases left unmatched: 6. CDR3 amino acids: CASSQDGVGREQYV. DNA for the CDR3: TGCGCCAGCAGCCAAGATGGGGTCGGGAGGGAGCAGTACGTC.

The table lists this clonotype with many counts. V gene TRBV12-3 or TRBV12-4 combines with J gene TRBJ1-5; no clear D. The CDR3 covers 13 residues. The V end lost 2 bases, the J end lost 4 bases, and 6 bases lay between the germline ends. CDR3 region: CASSLKGNQPQHF. The CDR3 coding sequence is TGTGCCAGCAGTTTAAAGGGTAATCAGCCCCAGCATTTT.

Details on this clonotype: A read error may produce the germline difference seen at one junction end. V gene TRBV6-5 combines with J gene TRBJ2-7; D is unclear. The CDR3 loop spans 13 amino acids. From germline, CDR1 is MNHEY and CDR2 SVGAGI. The CDR3 sequence is CASIYGLTYEQYF. CDR3 nucleotide sequence: TGTGCCAGCATTTACGGTTTGACCTACGAGCAGTACTTC.

This clonotype has ten or more counts. The rearrangement joins TRBV28 to TRBJ2-1; the match to TRBD2 covers 10 bases. Germline assignment: CDR1 MDHEN and CDR2 SYDVKM. The CDR3 totals 15 residues. J lost 4 bases, V lost 5 bases, and 5 bases had no gene match. The CDR3 DNA follows: TGTGCCAGCAGTCAGACTAGCGGGTATTACAATGAGCAGTTCTTC. The encoded protein is CASSQTSGYYNEQFF.

The rearrangement uses TRBV15 and TRBJ2-5; tentative D call: TRBD2 (7 bases). The germline V gene has CDR1 LNHNV and CDR2 YYDKDF (reference sequence). The CDR3 is 16 residues long. Deletions cut 1 base from V and 5 bases from J, with 17 bases between. CDR3 residues: CATSRGGGGGVETQYF. The CDR3 DNA sequence: TGTGCCACCAGCAGAGGCGGTGGGGGGGGCGTTGAGACCCAGTACTTC.

The chain joins TRBV21-1 to TRBJ2-5; the DNA was not used to check the table's D call, TRBD1. TRBV21-1 is a documented pseudogene. CDR3 size: 14 residues. CDR3 amino acids: CASSKWGGRETQYF. The CDR3 nucleotides read TGTGCCAGCAGCAAATGGGGGGGGCGAGAGACCCAGTACTTC.

The DNA for the CDR3 is TGCAGTGCTAGCCGACAGAGGTCTGCGAACACCGGGGAGCTGTTTTTT. This sequence encodes CSASRQRSANTGELFF. The gene calls are TRBV20-1 and TRBJ2-2; D is perhaps TRBD1 (5 bases). V lost 3 bases and J lost 0, with 14 bases in between. The CDR3 spans 16 residues. Germline V lookup: CDR1 DFQATT, CDR2 SNEGSKA (reference sequence).

The chain links TRBV5-1 to TRBJ2-7; 7 bases line up with TRBD1. The length of the CDR3 is 14 residues. Per germline, CDR1 SGHRS and CDR2 YFSETQ. V lost 0 bases, J lost 4 bases, and 4 bases stayed unmatched. This chain's CDR3 is CASSLGMTGYEQYF. CDR3 coding DNA: TGCGCCAGCAGCTTGGGGATGACAGGGTACGAGCAGTACTTC.

This clonotype appeared many times. The J gene is TRBJ2-2, the V gene TRBV28; a possible D gene is TRBD1 (6 bases). Trimming cost V 3 bases and J 0 bases, with 8 bases left between them. Germline CDR1 MDHEN, CDR2 SYDVKM. The CDR3 sequence is 15 residues long. The CDR3 is CASSFGGSNTGELFF. The CDR3 DNA reads as TGTGCCAGCAGTTTTGGGGGCTCGAACACCGGGGAGCTGTTTTTT.

The chain is built from TRBV19 and TRBJ1-1, with 7 bases matching TRBD1. The length of the CDR3 is 14 residues. Unmatched junction bases numbered 9, after V lost 6 bases and J lost 5 bases. Germline CDR1 and CDR2: LNHDA and SQIVND (reference sequence). Here the CDR3 DNA reads TGTGCCAGTAGAGTAGACAGGGAAAAGACTGAAGCTTTCTTT. Encoded protein: CASRVDREKTEAFF.

The rearrangement links TRBV7-2 to TRBJ2-1; D is unresolved. Germline CDR1 reads SGHTA; CDR2 reads FQGNSA. Trimming took 1 base from V and 13 from J, leaving 17 bases between them. CDR3 length: 14 amino acids. The CDR3 bases are TGTGCCAGCAGCTTAGAGGCCCGAATCCGACCCCAGTTCTTC. Translation: CASSLEARIRPQFF.

The chain recombines TRBV29-1 with TRBJ1-4; 8 bases are a match to TRBD1. The ends lost 5 bases at V and 8 bases at J; junction bases unmatched: 13. The CDR3 is made up of 15 amino acids. The V gene's germline CDR1 is SQVTM and CDR2 ANQGSEA. The CDR3 here is CSVTFKGTGGEKLFF. The CDR3 DNA reads TGCAGCGTTACTTTCAAAGGGACAGGAGGAGAAAAACTGTTTTTT.

The CDR3 region is CSARRGEELFF. The DNA for the CDR3 is TGCAGTGCTAGGAGAGGGGAGGAACTGTTTTTT. V and J are TRBV20-1 and TRBJ1-4, with D possibly TRBD1 on 5 matching bases. In germline, CDR1 is DFQATT, CDR2 SNEGSKA (reference sequence). The CDR3 loop spans 11 amino acids. The V and J ends lost 3 bases and 12 bases respectively, with 11 bases between them.

This clonotype was detected ten times or more. The V gene is TRBV5-6, the J gene TRBJ2-1; 10 nucleotides align to TRBD1. This CDR3 is built from 15 residues. The germline V gene encodes CDR1 SGHDT and CDR2 YYEEEE. Trimming at V came to 5 bases and at J to 9 bases, leaving 11 bases not matched to a gene. The CDR3 is CASRARDRGAGEQFF. CDR3 sequence (DNA): TGTGCCAGCAGGGCCCGGGACAGGGGAGCGGGTGAGCAGTTCTTC.

V gene TRBV24-1 combines with J gene TRBJ2-3; TRBD2 is a possible D gene (5 bases). This CDR3 is 15 amino acids long. CDR1 and CDR2 (germline): KGHDR, SFDVKD. The V and J ends lost 3 bases and 6 bases respectively, with 15 bases between them. DNA for the CDR3: TGTGCCACCAGTGATCCTACTACCCCGGGGGATACGCAGTATTTT. Its translation is CATSDPTTPGDTQYF.

This clonotype was seen more than once but under ten times. The rearrangement uses TRBV7-2 and TRBJ1-2, with D possibly being TRBD1 (6 bases). V lost 0 bases, J lost 0 bases, and 11 bases lay in between. This CDR3 contains 16 residues. Germline CDR1 reads SGHTA; CDR2 reads FQGNSA. DNA for the CDR3: TGTGCCAGCAGCTTAGCACCGGCAGGGGCTAACTATGGCTACACCTTC. Translated, it gives CASSLAPAGANYGYTF.

The chain employs TRBV12-5 and TRBJ2-3, with D perhaps TRBD2 (6 bases). This CDR3 is built from 14 residues. V shed 5 bases and J shed 3 bases, with 12 bases lying between them. From germline, CDR1 is LGHNT and CDR2 FRNRAP. CDR3 coding DNA: TGTGCTAGTGGTGAGCGGGCTCATACAGATACGCAGTATTTT. It specifies CASGERAHTDTQYF.

This chain uses TRBV7-2 with TRBJ2-7; TRBD1 might be the D (6 bases). V was clipped by 5 bases and J by 0 bases, with 11 bases between them. CDR1 SGHTA and CDR2 FQGNSA come from the germline V gene. The CDR3 is 14 residues long. The CDR3 sequence: CASSRTDSSYEQYF. In DNA, the CDR3 is TGTGCCAGCAGCAGAACGGACAGCTCCTACGAGCAGTACTTC.

This clonotype appeared a few times. This rearrangement joins TRBV12-3 or TRBV12-4 to TRBJ1-1; D ambiguous. With 0 bases removed from V and 3 bases from J, the gap between germline ends came to 8 bases. The CDR3 runs 14 residues. The CDR3 DNA is TGTGCCAGCAGTTTAGCGAGGAGGTACACTGAAGCTTTCTTT. Translation gives CASSLARRYTEAFF.

The genes are TRBV6-1 and TRBJ2-1; D is possibly TRBD1 (6 bases). V lost 1 base and J lost 12, with 22 bases in between. Germline CDR1 and CDR2: MNHNS and SASEGT. This CDR3 has 16 residues. This CDR3 reads CASSEGWQGKLEVQFF. As DNA, the CDR3 is TGTGCCAGCAGTGAAGGTTGGCAGGGGAAACTAGAGGTGCAGTTCTTC.

Notes on this clonotype: With a much larger clone just one base away, this may be a read error. The CDR3 nucleotides are TGTGCCAGCGGTGTTTCCCGAGGAGCGTTGGGTTTGGCAGAGCAGTTCTTC. Translating it yields CASGVSRGALGLAEQFF. The chain carries TRBV6-1 and TRBJ2-1, with D uncertain. The V gene lost 8 bases and the J gene lost 10 bases, with 30 bases spanning the gap. The CDR3 covers 17 residues. Germline lookup yields CDR1 MNHNS and CDR2 SASEGT.

The chain joins TRBV20-1 to TRBJ1-2; the D gene is possibly TRBD1 (5 bases). Deletions cut 6 bases from V and 6 bases from J, with 14 bases between. The CDR3 contains 12 residues. The germline gives CDR1 DFQATT, CDR2 SNEGSKA (reference sequence). The CDR3 sequence: CSADEGVHGYTF. DNA of the CDR3: TGCAGTGCCGATGAAGGGGTTCATGGCTACACCTTC.